These T cell receptor beta chains were read from a single sample in a study of T cells after yellow fever vaccination. In TCRdb, the 5' RACE reads were re-called with MiXCR into one record per CDR3 protein. The data show about 350,000 distinct CDR3 sequences, approximately 8% seen once. The sequenced sample was PBMCs, obtained approximately 40 days after the first yellow fever vaccination. The receptor source for this set is a man between 18 and 35 years old who received the YFV17D yellow fever vaccine. Both conserved end residues are part of each CDR3. Each record gives: J gene, clone size, V gene, D gene, CDR3 protein, CDR3 DNA. D genes are given only for firm matches. Clone size is shown for a subset of rows, as once, few, many or a class of expanded clone.

>TRBJ2-7|-|TRBV5-1|TRBD2
CASSLSGGADYEQYF
TGCGCCAGCAGTCTCAGCGGGGGAGCTGACTACGAGCAGTACTTC
>TRBJ2-7|-|TRBV3-1|-
CASSQLPDRIYEQYF
TGTGCCAGCAGCCAGTTACCGGACCGGATCTACGAGCAGTACTTC
>TRBJ1-1|-|TRBV20-1|-
CSARSPGNTEAFF
TGCAGTGCCCGTTCCCCAGGGAACACTGAAGCTTTCTTT
>TRBJ2-4|-|TRBV20-1|-
CSVGRAVVAKNIQYF
TGCAGTGTGGGCCGAGCCGTTGTAGCCAAAAACATTCAGTACTTC
>TRBJ1-2|-|TRBV3-1|-
CASSQGQRGDYGYTF
TGTGCCAGCAGCCAAGGACAGCGGGGGGATTATGGCTACACCTTC
>TRBJ2-6|many|TRBV4-3|-
CASSLNTGANVLTF
TGCGCCAGCAGCCTCAATACTGGGGCCAACGTCCTGACTTTC
>TRBJ1-6|-|TRBV28|-
CASSLSWDADSPLHF
TGTGCCAGCAGTTTAAGTTGGGACGCCGATTCACCCCTCCACTTT
>TRBJ1-3|-|TRBV7-8|TRBD1
CASSSTLDRAGNTIYF
TGTGCCAGCAGCTCAACTCTGGACAGGGCTGGAAACACCATATATTTT
>TRBJ1-2|-|TRBV20-1|-
CSAREAGYEGYTF
TGCAGTGCTAGAGAAGCGGGATACGAGGGCTACACCTTC
>TRBJ2-3|-|TRBV6-5|-
CASSYDRTTDTQYF
TGTGCCAGCAGTTACGACAGGACTACAGATACGCAGTATTTT
>TRBJ2-7|-|TRBV2|TRBD1
CASSAGTGTFEQYF
TGTGCCAGCAGTGCCGGGACAGGGACTTTTGAGCAGTACTTC
>TRBJ2-1|many|TRBV5-4|TRBD1
CASSQGVSSYNEQFF
TGTGCCAGCAGCCAGGGGGTCAGCTCCTACAATGAGCAGTTCTTC